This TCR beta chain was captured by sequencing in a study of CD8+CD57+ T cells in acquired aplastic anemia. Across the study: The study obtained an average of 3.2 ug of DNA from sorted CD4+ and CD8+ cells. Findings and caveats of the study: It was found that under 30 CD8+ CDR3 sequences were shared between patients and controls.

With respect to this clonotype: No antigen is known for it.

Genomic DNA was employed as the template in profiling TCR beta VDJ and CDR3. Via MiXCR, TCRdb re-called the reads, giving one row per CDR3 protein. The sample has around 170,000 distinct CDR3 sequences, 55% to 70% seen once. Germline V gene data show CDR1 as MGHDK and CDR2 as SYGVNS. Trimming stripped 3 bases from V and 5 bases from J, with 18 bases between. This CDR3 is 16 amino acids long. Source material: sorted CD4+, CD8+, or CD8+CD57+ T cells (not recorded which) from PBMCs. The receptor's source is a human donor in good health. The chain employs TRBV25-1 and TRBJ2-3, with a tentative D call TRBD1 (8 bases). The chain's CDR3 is CASSDPRQGRGDTQYF. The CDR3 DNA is TGTGCCAGCAGTGATCCCCGACAGGGGAGGGGAGATACGCAGTATTTT.